One sample yielded the 2 T cell receptor beta chains listed below, sequenced in a study of cytotoxic CD8 clonotypes in ibrutinib-treated CLL. Profiled with immunoSEQ multiplex PCR; TCRdb holds only in-frame clones, not every one. Of tens of thousands of clones listed, 57% are singletons. Sequenced material: PBMCs, taken after 12 months of ibrutinib treatment. The receptors here all came from a human donor with chronic lymphocytic leukemia.

The sample holds many counts of this clone. This rearrangement joins TRBV10-3 to TRBJ2-2, with D maybe TRBD1 (5 bases). In germline, CDR1 is ENHRY, CDR2 SYGVKD. The CDR3 covers 17 residues. Trimming took off 4 bases at V and 1 base at J, with 16 bases between the two ends. CDR3 protein: CAISVVGAIRNTGELFF. CDR3 sequence (DNA): TGTGCCATCAGTGTTGTTGGGGCAATTAGGAACACCGGGGAGCTGTTTTTT.

The V and J genes are TRBV11-1 and TRBJ2-3, with 7 bases fitting TRBD2. Trimming removed 3 bases from V and 1 base from J; junction bases left unmatched: 4. This CDR3 region has 15 residues. The germline gives CDR1 SGHAT, CDR2 FQDESV (reference sequence). In nucleotides, the CDR3 is TGTGCCAGCAGCTTTTCGGGGGGAGGCACAGATACGCAGTATTTT. Translating gives CASSFSGGGTDTQYF.